This TCR beta chain is from a study of blood T cell repertoires in COVID-19. The wider study: Researchers got acute and convalescent COVID-19 samples from the United States, Italy and Spain. T cells, B-cell-depleted T cells, or PBMCs provided the cDNA or gDNA that served as material.

Original methodology: Amplified reference gene primers provided the basis for estimating nucleated cell counts. This table comes from immunoSEQ multiplex PCR, and its TCRdb copy is limited to in-frame clones, with some not included. V and J calls and clone size are those listed in that table; D and trimming were worked out from the DNA. Of 300,000 or so clones in the sample, around four fifths were seen once. This CDR3 region has 12 residues. The V gene's germline CDR1 is SGHNT and CDR2 YYREEE (reference sequence). Between the trimmed V and J ends, which lost 5 bases and 5 bases, there was a span of 7 bases.

This receptor was taken from a woman aged 50 to 65 with active or convalescent COVID-19. The V call is TRBV5-4, the J call TRBJ2-2; D is perhaps TRBD1 (5 bases). What was sequenced was peripheral blood. CDR3 protein: CASSDRTGELFF. Here the CDR3 DNA reads TGTGCCAGCAGTGACAGAACCGGGGAGCTGTTTTTT.